Listed below are T cell receptor beta chains from one sample, sequenced in a study of beta chain features in type 1 diabetes. Libraries were prepared by immunoSEQ multiplex PCR; TCRdb keeps only in-frame clonotypes and omits some of them. The repertoire holds nearly 700,000 clones, with about an eighth as singletons. Sequencing input: naive CD4+ T cells from blood. The receptor source for this set is a young man with type 1 diabetes. CDR3s include the opening cysteine and the closing phenylalanine or tryptophan. Fields, in order: J gene, V gene, CDR3 protein.

J gene: TRBJ1-1; V gene: TRBV5-6; CDR3 protein: CASSWEGARLNTEAFF
J gene: TRBJ1-2; V gene: TRBV21-1; CDR3 protein: CASSKARFHGGNYGYTF
J gene: TRBJ2-5; V gene: TRBV18; CDR3 protein: CASSPPWVGQGETQYF
J gene: TRBJ2-3; V gene: TRBV28; CDR3 protein: CASSPHRGLTDTQYF
J gene: TRBJ1-1; V gene: TRBV25-1; CDR3 protein: CASSPIRGATEAFF
J gene: TRBJ1-2; V gene: TRBV6-5; CDR3 protein: CASGVGGPGYGYTF
J gene: TRBJ1-1; V gene: TRBV30; CDR3 protein: CAWNIPDGYLQAFF
J gene: TRBJ2-7; V gene: TRBV30; CDR3 protein: CAWSLTSYEQYF
J gene: TRBJ2-3; V gene: TRBV25-1; CDR3 protein: CASSKGASDTQYF
J gene: TRBJ2-5; V gene: TRBV28; CDR3 protein: CASFGQEQETQYF
J gene: -; V gene: TRBV29-1; CDR3 protein: CSVESGYEQYF
J gene: TRBJ1-2; V gene: TRBV7-9; CDR3 protein: CASSQDRNYGYTF
J gene: TRBJ2-5; V gene: TRBV5-1; CDR3 protein: CASSLGQGFQETQYF
J gene: TRBJ1-2; V gene: TRBV19; CDR3 protein: CASNGYTF
J gene: TRBJ1-5; V gene: TRBV10-3; CDR3 protein: CAISESRDRGGYRQPQHF
J gene: TRBJ1-5; V gene: TRBV5-1; CDR3 protein: CASSVTGAEQPQHF
J gene: TRBJ2-2; V gene: TRBV6-5; CDR3 protein: CASSYLNTGELFF
J gene: TRBJ2-1; V gene: TRBV7-9; CDR3 protein: CASSTGTSGGPRHYNEQFF
J gene: TRBJ1-2; V gene: TRBV5-1; CDR3 protein: CASSFGQGAHGYTF
J gene: TRBJ2-3; V gene: TRBV4-1; CDR3 protein: CASSPSGTATTDTQYF
J gene: TRBJ2-5; V gene: TRBV6-1; CDR3 protein: CASSERGLAGGRQETQYF
J gene: TRBJ2-1; V gene: TRBV7-9; CDR3 protein: CASSLYGVGNEQFF
J gene: TRBJ1-6; V gene: TRBV7-9; CDR3 protein: CASSPPGGQRVNSPLHF
J gene: TRBJ2-3; V gene: TRBV11-2; CDR3 protein: CASSLAGGPTNTQYF
J gene: TRBJ1-2; V gene: TRBV27; CDR3 protein: CASSFQDRAGYTF
J gene: TRBJ1-2; V gene: TRBV2; CDR3 protein: CASSEKYGYTF
J gene: TRBJ2-5; V gene: TRBV4-2; CDR3 protein: CASSQDRGETQYF
J gene: TRBJ1-1; V gene: TRBV5-1; CDR3 protein: CASSKGTGNTEAFF
J gene: TRBJ2-7; V gene: TRBV18; CDR3 protein: CASSGQGSNEQYF
J gene: TRBJ1-4; V gene: TRBV29-1; CDR3 protein: CSVMGQMEKLFF
J gene: TRBJ2-2; V gene: TRBV18; CDR3 protein: CASSPRREVGTGELFF
J gene: TRBJ1-2; V gene: TRBV5-4; CDR3 protein: CASSTGDDGYTF
J gene: TRBJ2-7; V gene: TRBV6-5; CDR3 protein: CASSTGLSSYEQYF
J gene: TRBJ2-3; V gene: TRBV15; CDR3 protein: CATSRDRGADTQYF
J gene: TRBJ2-5; V gene: TRBV5-1; CDR3 protein: CASSLAAGTGVGTQYF
J gene: TRBJ2-1; V gene: TRBV7-9; CDR3 protein: CASSSTFTSGGPAYNEQFF
J gene: TRBJ2-3; V gene: TRBV12-5; CDR3 protein: CASGFFRVAQYF
J gene: TRBJ2-7; V gene: TRBV6-6; CDR3 protein: CASSYEGYEQYF
J gene: TRBJ2-1; V gene: TRBV9; CDR3 protein: CASSVAASGGHNEQFF
J gene: TRBJ1-4; V gene: TRBV19; CDR3 protein: CASTESHTGGFNEKLFF